Included here is one T cell receptor (beta chain) sequence, with context. What it binds is not known. Primers included in the PCR were 60 Vbeta and 13 Jbeta primers. Data came from immunoSEQ multiplex PCR; TCRdb stores just in-frame clones and leaves some out. The table lists 140,000 or so clones, 72% of them singletons. This entry is derived from a study of cytomegalovirus exposure and HLA in healthy donors. For the study at large: In an early release, HLA-typed donors contributed 75 million to 85 million unique TCR sequences.

Regarding the study as a whole: There were under 200 TCR beta chains listed as cytomegalovirus-associated.

Germline CDR1 MGHRA, CDR2 YSYEKL. Trimming left V 3 bases short and J 5 bases short, with 13 bases between. The CDR3 is made up of 14 amino acids. The chain combines TRBV4-1 with TRBJ2-5, with a tentative D call TRBD1 (6 bases). The source material was PBMCs. The clonotype comes from a man aged 40-49 years in good health and CMV-seronegative. This CDR3 is CASSHQGSGETQYF. DNA of the CDR3: TGCGCCAGCAGCCACCAGGGGTCCGGGGAGACCCAGTACTTC.